The rows below give T cell receptor beta chains drawn from one sample of a study of T cell responses to AZD1222 COVID-19 vaccine. Generated by immunoSEQ multiplex PCR, the TCRdb table keeps only in-frame clones and is missing some. The profile shows about 110,000 clones, about 85% of them singletons. Material: peripheral blood, obtained on day 0 of AZD1222 vaccination. These receptors originate from an adult in good health. The CDR3 runs from the conserved cysteine through the conserved F or W. Fields, in order: clone size, V gene, D gene, J gene, CDR3 DNA, CDR3 protein. The D gene is left open where the match is weak. Clone size is not always given. Where it is, it says once, few, many or a class for expanded clones.

.	TRBV30	.	TRBJ1-2	TGTGCCTGGACCCTACGGGGGGCCCTGAACTATGGCTACACCTTC	CAWTLRGALNYGYTF
.	TRBV19	.	TRBJ1-6	TGTGCCAGCGCCGGGGGGTTGAATTATAATTCACCCCTCCACTTT	CASAGGLNYNSPLHF
.	TRBV28	.	TRBJ1-1	TGTGCCAGCAGTTCAGTTTTGGGTTCCCACGAAGCTTTCTTT	CASSSVLGSHEAFF
.	TRBV27	.	TRBJ2-1	TGTGCCAGCAGTTTATCCGCCGGGACTGGCCATGGGCAGTTCTTC	CASSLSAGTGHGQFF
.	TRBV3-1/TRBV3-2	.	TRBJ1-1	TGTGCCAGCAGAGCTTTAATGAACACTGAAGCTTTCTTT	CASRALMNTEAFF
.	TRBV6-6	TRBD1	TRBJ1-4	TGTGCCAGCAGTCCTACCCGACAGGGTGGTGAAAAACTGTTTTTT	CASSPTRQGGEKLFF
.	TRBV10-1	.	TRBJ2-2	TGCGCCAGCAGTGACCGGGGCGCTAAGAACACCGGGGAGCTGTTTTTT	CASSDRGAKNTGELFF
once	TRBV27	.	TRBJ1-5	TGTGCCAGCAGTTTATACAGTACTGGCAATCAGCCCCAGCATTTT	CASSLYSTGNQPQHF
.	TRBV15	TRBD1	TRBJ2-7	TGTGCCACCAGCAGAGATAGAGTAGGGGGCCACGAGCAGTACTTC	CATSRDRVGGHEQYF
.	TRBV9	.	TRBJ2-3	TGTGCCAGCAGCGTAGGGTCCACAGATACGCAGTATTTT	CASSVGSTDTQYF
.	TRBV5-1	TRBD1	TRBJ1-2	TGCGCCAGCAGCGCAGACAGGGGCCTTAACTATGGCTACACCTTC	CASSADRGLNYGYTF
.	TRBV19	TRBD1	TRBJ1-1	TGTGCCAGTAGCCCGACAGGGTTGACGCACCCCAGAGCTTTCTTT	CASSPTGLTHPRAFF
.	TRBV18	TRBD1	TRBJ1-1	TGTGCCAGCGCGGGACAGGAGAACACTGAAGCTTTCTTT	CASAGQENTEAFF
.	TRBV10-3	.	TRBJ1-1	TGTGCCATCAGGTCGGAGGGCGGGTTGCCTGAAGCTTTCTTT	CAIRSEGGLPEAFF
.	TRBV7-2	TRBD1	TRBJ1-2	TGTGCCAGCAGCTTAGCACAGGGGAGCTATGGCTACACCTTC	CASSLAQGSYGYTF
.	TRBV29-1	.	TRBJ1-1	TGCAGCGTTGAGGGAGGGGTGGACACTGAAGCTTTCTTT	CSVEGGVDTEAFF
few	TRBV3-1/TRBV3-2	.	TRBJ1-1	TGTGCCAGCAGCCAAGACCACCGACGGCTCACTGAAGCTTTCTTT	CASSQDHRRLTEAFF
.	TRBV19	TRBD2	TRBJ2-5	TGTGCCAGTAGTAGGACTAGCGGGGGTACTCAAGAGACCCAGTACTTC	CASSRTSGGTQETQYF
once	TRBV3-1/TRBV3-2	.	TRBJ2-2	TGTGCCAGCAGCCAAGAGGGAGGCGGGGAGCTGTTTTTT	CASSQEGGGELFF
.	TRBV5-1	TRBD2	TRBJ2-7	TGCGCCAGCAGCTCTGCACCCCGATTAGCGGGGGGCTCCTACGAGCAGTACTTC	CASSSAPRLAGGSYEQYF
.	TRBV3-1/TRBV3-2	.	TRBJ2-1	TGTGCCAGCAGCCGAGGGGCGGTAGGCAATGAGCAGTTCTTC	CASSRGAVGNEQFF
.	TRBV19	.	TRBJ1-5	TGTGCCAGTAGTCTACTCAGGCAGCCCCAGCATTTT	CASSLLRQPQHF
once	TRBV28	TRBD1	TRBJ1-1	TGTGCCAGCAGTCCTACAGGGGGCGGCACTGAAGCTTTCTTT	CASSPTGGGTEAFF
.	TRBV21-1	.	TRBJ2-2	TGTGCCAGCTCAGCAGGGGCCGGGGAGCTGTTTTTT	CASSAGAGELFF
.	TRBV28	TRBD2	TRBJ2-7	TGTGCCAGCAGTTTCTCGCGGGGGGTCCTCTACGAGCAGTACTTC	CASSFSRGVLYEQYF
.	TRBV6-5	.	TRBJ1-5	TGTGCCAGCAAACCATTGGCAGGTAGCAATCAGCCCCAGCATTTT	CASKPLAGSNQPQHF
.	TRBV4-3	.	TRBJ2-5	TGCGCCAGCAGCCAAGACGGGGACGGCCGGGAGACCCAGTACTTC	CASSQDGDGRETQYF
.	TRBV18	TRBD1	TRBJ1-2	TGTGCCAGCTTTCGCGGGACAGCTCTATATGGCTACACCTTC	CASFRGTALYGYTF
.	TRBV7-9	.	TRBJ1-1	TGTGCCAGCAGCTTAGAAGTTACGGACACCTTGAACACTGAAGCTTTCTTT	CASSLEVTDTLNTEAFF
.	TRBV9	.	TRBJ2-1	TGTGCCAGCAGCCGCACCCTTGAGCAGTTCTTC	CASSRTLEQFF
few	TRBV12-3/TRBV12-4	.	TRBJ2-3	TGTGCCAGCAGACTAACAGATACGCAGTATTTT	CASRLTDTQYF
.	TRBV10-2	.	TRBJ1-6	TGCGCCAGCAGGTTGGGTTGGGATTCACCCCTCCACTTT	CASRLGWDSPLHF
.	TRBV20-1	TRBD1	TRBJ1-2	TGCAGTGCTAGTCCCGGGACAGGCGGGGGCTACACCTTC	CSASPGTGGGYTF
.	TRBV5-1	.	TRBJ1-6	TGCGCCAGCAGCAACAGGGATAGCTCCTATAATTCACCCCTCCACTTT	CASSNRDSSYNSPLHF
.	TRBV27	.	TRBJ2-7	TGTGCCAGCAGTTTACGCCACCGGGTCCCCAAATACGAGCAGTACTTC	CASSLRHRVPKYEQYF
.	TRBV10-3	.	TRBJ2-1	TGTGCCATCAGTGAGCGGAGCTCCTACAATGAGCAGTTCTTC	CAISERSSYNEQFF
.	TRBV2	.	TRBJ2-1	TGTGCCAGCAGCGAGGACACGCTTGAGCAGTTCTTC	CASSEDTLEQFF
.	TRBV27	.	TRBJ2-6	TGTGCCAGCAGTCACTCACCCCTTGACAGTCAAAGCTACTTC	CASSHSPLDSQSYF
.	TRBV28	.	TRBJ2-3	TGTGCCAGCAGTTTTGTGGCAGGCACAGATACGCAGTATTTT	CASSFVAGTDTQYF
.	TRBV7-9	.	TRBJ2-3	TGTGCCAGCAGCTTAAGGGCTGTGCGAGGGACACCCACAGATACGCAGTATTTT	CASSLRAVRGTPTDTQYF
.	TRBV2	.	TRBJ2-7	TGTGCCAGCAGGACTGGGACGGACCCAGAGCAGTACTTC	CASRTGTDPEQYF
.	TRBV4-3	TRBD2	TRBJ2-7	TGCGCCAGCAGCCCCCAGTCACTAGCGGTACCCTACGAGCAGTACTTC	CASSPQSLAVPYEQYF
.	TRBV18	.	TRBJ1-1	TGTGCCAGCTCACAGACAGTCTCCACTGAAGCTTTCTTT	CASSQTVSTEAFF
.	TRBV28	TRBD1	TRBJ2-7	TGTGCCAGCAGTTTATTCGTAGGCAGGGGGTCCTACGAGCAGTACTTC	CASSLFVGRGSYEQYF
.	TRBV3-1/TRBV3-2	.	TRBJ2-3	TGTGCCAGCAGCCAAGGTACGGGGGTTCCACTCCCTAGCACAGATACGCAGTATTTT	CASSQGTGVPLPSTDTQYF
.	TRBV2	.	TRBJ1-2	TGTGCCAGCATGGCGGGTCTTGTGGCCAACTATGGCTACACCTTC	CASMAGLVANYGYTF
.	TRBV24-1	.	TRBJ2-5	TGTGCCACCAGTGGGGGGGCCGGAGAGACCCAGTACTTC	CATSGGAGETQYF
few	TRBV5-1	TRBD1	TRBJ2-5	TGCGCCAGCAGCTTGAGGGGGCTAGAGACCCAGTACTTC	CASSLRGLETQYF
.	TRBV19	TRBD2	TRBJ2-1	TGTGCCAGTAGTATCTCGGGGGGCAATGAGCAGTTCTTC	CASSISGGNEQFF